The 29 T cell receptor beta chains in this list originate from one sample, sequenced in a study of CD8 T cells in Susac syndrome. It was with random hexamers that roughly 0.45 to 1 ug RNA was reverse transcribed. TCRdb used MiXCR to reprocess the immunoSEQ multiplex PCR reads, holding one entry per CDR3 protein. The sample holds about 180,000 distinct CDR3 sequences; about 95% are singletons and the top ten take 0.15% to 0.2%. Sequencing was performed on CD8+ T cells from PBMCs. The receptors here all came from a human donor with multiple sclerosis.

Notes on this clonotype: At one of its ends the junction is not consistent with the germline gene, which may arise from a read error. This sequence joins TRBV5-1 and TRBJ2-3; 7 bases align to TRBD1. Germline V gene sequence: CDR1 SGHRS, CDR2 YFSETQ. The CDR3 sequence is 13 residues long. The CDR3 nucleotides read TGCGCCAGCAGCCCACAGGGGCCAGATACGCAGTTTTTT. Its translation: CASSPQGPDTQFF.

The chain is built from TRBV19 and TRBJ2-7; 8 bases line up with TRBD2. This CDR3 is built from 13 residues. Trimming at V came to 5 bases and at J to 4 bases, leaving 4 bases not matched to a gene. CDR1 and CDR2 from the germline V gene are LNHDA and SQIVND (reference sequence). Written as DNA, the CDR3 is TGTGCCAGTAGTGACAGCGGGGGTTACGAGCAGTACTTC. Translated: CASSDSGGYEQYF.

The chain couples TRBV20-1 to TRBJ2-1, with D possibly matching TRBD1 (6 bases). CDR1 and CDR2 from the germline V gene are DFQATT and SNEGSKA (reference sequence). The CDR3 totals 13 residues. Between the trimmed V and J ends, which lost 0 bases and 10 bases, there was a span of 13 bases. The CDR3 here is CSARDSARGEQFF. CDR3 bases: TGCAGTGCTAGAGATTCCGCAAGGGGGGAGCAGTTCTTC.

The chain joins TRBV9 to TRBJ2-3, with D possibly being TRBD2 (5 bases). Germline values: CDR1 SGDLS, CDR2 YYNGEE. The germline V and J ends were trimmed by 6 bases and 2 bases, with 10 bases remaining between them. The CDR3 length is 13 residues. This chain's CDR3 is CASTADYTDTQYF. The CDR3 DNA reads TGTGCCAGCACAGCGGATTACACAGATACGCAGTATTTT.

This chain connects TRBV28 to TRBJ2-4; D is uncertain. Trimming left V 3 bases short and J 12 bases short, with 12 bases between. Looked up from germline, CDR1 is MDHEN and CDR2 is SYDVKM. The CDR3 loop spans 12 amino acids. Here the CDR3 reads CASSFTMWDQYF. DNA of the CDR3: TGTGCCAGCAGTTTTACTATGTGGGATCAGTACTTC. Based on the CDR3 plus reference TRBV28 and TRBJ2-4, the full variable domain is DVKVTQSSRYLVKRTGEKVFLECVQDMDHENMFWYRQDPGLGLRLIYFSYDVKMKEKGDIPEGYSVSREKKERFSLILESASTNQTSMYLCASSFTMWDQYFGAGTRLSVL.

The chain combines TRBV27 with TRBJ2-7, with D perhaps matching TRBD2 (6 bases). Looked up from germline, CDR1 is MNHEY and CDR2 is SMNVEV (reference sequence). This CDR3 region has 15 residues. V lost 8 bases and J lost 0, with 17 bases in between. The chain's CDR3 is CASHSGTHPSYEQYF. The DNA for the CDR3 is TGTGCCAGCCACTCCGGGACTCACCCCTCCTACGAGCAGTACTTC.

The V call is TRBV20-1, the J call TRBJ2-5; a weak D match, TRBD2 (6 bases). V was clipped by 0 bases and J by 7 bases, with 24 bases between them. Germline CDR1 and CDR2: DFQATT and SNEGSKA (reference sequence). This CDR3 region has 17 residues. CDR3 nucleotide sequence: TGCAGTGCTAGAGATGGAGGAGCTATCGGACTAACCGGGACCCAGTACTTC. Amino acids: CSARDGGAIGLTGTQYF.

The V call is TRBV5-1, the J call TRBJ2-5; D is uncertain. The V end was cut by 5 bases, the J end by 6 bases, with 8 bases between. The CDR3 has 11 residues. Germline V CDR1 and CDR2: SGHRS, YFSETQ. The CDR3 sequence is CASSVIKTQYF. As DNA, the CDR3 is TGCGCCAGCAGTGTTATAAAGACCCAGTACTTC.

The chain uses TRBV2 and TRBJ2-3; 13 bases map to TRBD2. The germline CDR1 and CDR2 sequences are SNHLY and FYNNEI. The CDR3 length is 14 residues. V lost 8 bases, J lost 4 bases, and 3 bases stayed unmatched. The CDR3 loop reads CASRGLAGSDTQYF. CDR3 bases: TGTGCCAGCCGGGGACTAGCGGGATCAGATACGCAGTATTTT.

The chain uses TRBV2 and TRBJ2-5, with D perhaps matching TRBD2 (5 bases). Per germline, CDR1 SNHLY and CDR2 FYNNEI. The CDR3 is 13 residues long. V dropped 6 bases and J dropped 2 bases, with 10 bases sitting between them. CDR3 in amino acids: CASRREGQETQYF. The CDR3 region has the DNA TGTGCCAGCAGACGAGAGGGACAAGAGACCCAGTACTTC.

The chain's CDR3 is CASSQGHAGGYEQYF. The CDR3 DNA is TGTGCCAGCAGCCAAGGTCATGCTGGGGGGTACGAGCAGTACTTC. The chain links TRBV3-1 to TRBJ2-7; a possible D gene is TRBD2 (6 bases). The germline V gene has CDR1 LGHDT and CDR2 YNNKEL (reference sequence). There are 15 residues in the CDR3. Trimming removed 1 base at V and 4 bases at J, with 14 bases between.

The CDR3 loop is CASTPGGGSYNEQFF. In nucleotides, the CDR3 is TGTGCCAGCACCCCTGGGGGCGGCTCCTACAATGAGCAGTTCTTC. The J gene is TRBJ2-1, the V gene TRBV12-3 or TRBV12-4, with a tentative D call TRBD1 (6 bases). V was shortened by 7 bases and J by 0 bases, with 13 bases between the two germline ends. This CDR3 region has 15 residues.

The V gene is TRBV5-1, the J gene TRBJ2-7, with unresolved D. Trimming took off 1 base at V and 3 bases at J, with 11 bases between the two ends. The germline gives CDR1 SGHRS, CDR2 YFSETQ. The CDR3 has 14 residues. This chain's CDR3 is CASSLRTEHYEQYF. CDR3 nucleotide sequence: TGCGCCAGCAGCTTGCGTACAGAGCACTACGAGCAGTACTTC.

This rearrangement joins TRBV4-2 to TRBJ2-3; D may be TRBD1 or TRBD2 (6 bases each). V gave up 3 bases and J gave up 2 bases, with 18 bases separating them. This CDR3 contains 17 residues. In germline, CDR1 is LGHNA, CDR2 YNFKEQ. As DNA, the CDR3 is TGTGCCAGCAGCCAGGCCCAGGGGACTCCAACCACAGATACGCAGTATTTT. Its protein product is CASSQAQGTPTTDTQYF.

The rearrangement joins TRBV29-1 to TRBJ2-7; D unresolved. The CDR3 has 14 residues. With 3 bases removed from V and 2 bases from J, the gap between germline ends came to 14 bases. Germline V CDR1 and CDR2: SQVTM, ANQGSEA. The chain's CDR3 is CSVEVPGSAYEQYF. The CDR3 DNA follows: TGCAGCGTTGAGGTCCCAGGTTCGGCCTACGAGCAGTACTTC.

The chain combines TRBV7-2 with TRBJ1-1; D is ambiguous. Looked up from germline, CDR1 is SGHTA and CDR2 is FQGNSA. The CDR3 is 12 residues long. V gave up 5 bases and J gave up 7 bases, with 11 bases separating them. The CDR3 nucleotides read TGTGCCAGCAGCCGCCTGACCCTTGAAGCTTTCTTT. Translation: CASSRLTLEAFF. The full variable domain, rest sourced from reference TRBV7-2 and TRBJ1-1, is GAGVSQSPSNKVTEKGKDVELRCDPISGHTALYWYRQSLGQGLEFLIYFQGNSAPDKSGLPSDRFSAERTGGSVSTLTIQRTQQEDSAVYLCASSRLTLEAFFGQGTRLTVV.

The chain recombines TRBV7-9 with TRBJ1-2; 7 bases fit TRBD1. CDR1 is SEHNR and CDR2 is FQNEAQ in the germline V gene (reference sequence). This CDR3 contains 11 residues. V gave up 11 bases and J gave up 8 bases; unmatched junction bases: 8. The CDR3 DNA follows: TGTGCCGCTGGACAGGTGGAGGGCTACACCTTC. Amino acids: CAAGQVEGYTF.

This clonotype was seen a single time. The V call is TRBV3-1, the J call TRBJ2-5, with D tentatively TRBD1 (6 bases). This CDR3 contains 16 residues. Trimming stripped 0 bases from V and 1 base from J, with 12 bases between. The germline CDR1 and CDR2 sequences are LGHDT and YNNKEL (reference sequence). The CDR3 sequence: CASSQEDSSVQETQYF. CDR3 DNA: TGTGCCAGCAGCCAAGAGGACAGTTCGGTCCAAGAGACCCAGTACTTC.

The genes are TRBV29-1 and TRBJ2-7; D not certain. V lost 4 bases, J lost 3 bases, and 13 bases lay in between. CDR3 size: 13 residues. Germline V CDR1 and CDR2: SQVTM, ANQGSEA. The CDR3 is CSVVPQDNYEQYF. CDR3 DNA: TGCAGCGTTGTCCCTCAAGACAACTACGAGCAGTACTTC.

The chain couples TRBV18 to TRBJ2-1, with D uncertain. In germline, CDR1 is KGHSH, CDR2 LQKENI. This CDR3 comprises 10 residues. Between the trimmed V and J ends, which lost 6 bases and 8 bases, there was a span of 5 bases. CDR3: CASSTDEQFF. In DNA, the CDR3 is TGTGCCAGCTCGACGGATGAGCAGTTCTTC.

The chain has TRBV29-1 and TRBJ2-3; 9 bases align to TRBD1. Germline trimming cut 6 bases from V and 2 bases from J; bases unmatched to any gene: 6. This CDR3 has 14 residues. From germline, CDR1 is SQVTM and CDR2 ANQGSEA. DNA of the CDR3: TGCAGCGTGGACGGACAGGGGCACACAGATACGCAGTATTTT. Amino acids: CSVDGQGHTDTQYF.

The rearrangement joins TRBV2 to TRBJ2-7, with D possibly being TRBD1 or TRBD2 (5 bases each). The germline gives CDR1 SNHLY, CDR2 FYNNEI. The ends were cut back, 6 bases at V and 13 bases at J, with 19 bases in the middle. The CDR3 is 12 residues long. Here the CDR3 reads CASRKGWDGPYF. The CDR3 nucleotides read TGTGCCAGCAGAAAAGGGTGGGACGGCCCTTACTTC.

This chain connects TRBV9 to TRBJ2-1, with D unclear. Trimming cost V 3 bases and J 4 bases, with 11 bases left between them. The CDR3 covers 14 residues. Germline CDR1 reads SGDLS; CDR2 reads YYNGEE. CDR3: CASSGVLGYNEQFF. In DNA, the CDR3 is TGTGCCAGCAGCGGGGTTCTAGGATACAATGAGCAGTTCTTC.

The CDR3 sequence: CASSLGGQGLDQPQHF. In DNA, the CDR3 is TGTGCCAGCAGCTTAGGGGGCCAGGGGTTGGATCAGCCCCAGCATTTT. The rearrangement joins TRBV13 to TRBJ1-5; D is possibly TRBD1 (6 bases). The germline gives CDR1 PRHDT, CDR2 FYEKMQ (reference sequence). The CDR3 runs 16 residues. The V end lost 0 bases, the J end lost 5 bases, and 14 bases lay between the germline ends.

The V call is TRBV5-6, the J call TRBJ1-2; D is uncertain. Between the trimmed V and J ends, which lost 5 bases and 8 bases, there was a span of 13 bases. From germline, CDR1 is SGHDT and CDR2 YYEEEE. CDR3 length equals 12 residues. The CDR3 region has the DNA TGTGCCAGCAGTTTGCGGGGTTTCGGCTACACCTTC. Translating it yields CASSLRGFGYTF.

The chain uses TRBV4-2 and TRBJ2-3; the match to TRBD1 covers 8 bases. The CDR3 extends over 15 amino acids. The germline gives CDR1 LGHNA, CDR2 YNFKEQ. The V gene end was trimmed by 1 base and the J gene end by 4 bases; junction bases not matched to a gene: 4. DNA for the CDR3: TGTGCCAGCAGCCAAGGACAGGGGTTTTCAGATACGCAGTATTTT. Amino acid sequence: CASSQGQGFSDTQYF.

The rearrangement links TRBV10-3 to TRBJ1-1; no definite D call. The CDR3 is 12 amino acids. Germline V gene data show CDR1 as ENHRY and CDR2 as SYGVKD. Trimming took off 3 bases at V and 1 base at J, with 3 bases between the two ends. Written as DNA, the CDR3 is TGTGCCATCAGTGACTGGAACACTGAAGCTTTCTTT. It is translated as CAISDWNTEAFF.

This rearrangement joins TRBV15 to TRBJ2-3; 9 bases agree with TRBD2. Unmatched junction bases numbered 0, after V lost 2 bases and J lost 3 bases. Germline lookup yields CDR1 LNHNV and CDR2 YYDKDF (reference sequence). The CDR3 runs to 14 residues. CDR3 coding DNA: TGTGCCACCAGCAGACTAGCGGGAACAGATACGCAGTATTTT. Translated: CATSRLAGTDTQYF.

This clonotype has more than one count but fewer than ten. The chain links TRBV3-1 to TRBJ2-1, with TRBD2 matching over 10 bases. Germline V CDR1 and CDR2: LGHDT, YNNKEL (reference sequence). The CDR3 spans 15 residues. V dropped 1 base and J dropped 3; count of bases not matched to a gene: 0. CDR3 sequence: CASSQVAGGYNEQFF. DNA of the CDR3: TGTGCCAGCAGCCAAGTAGCGGGGGGCTACAATGAGCAGTTCTTC.